The clone carrying this T cell receptor beta chain was detected once. Its target is unknown. The data derive from a study of siplizumab effects on memory and regulatory T cells. Overall study findings and caveats: The mean Treg-derived percentage of mappable alloreactive CD4+ clones was about 71% with siplizumab compared with roughly 26% in controls. The mapping of alloreactive clones to unstimulated subsets covered only a minor fraction of them. Unstimulated naive T cells seemed to show more diversity than memory cells did, and they also seemed to be among the major contributors to the alloresponse.

The CDR3 is made up of 15 amino acids. Germline-derived CDR1 and CDR2 are MGHRA and YSYEKL. V lost 6 bases and J lost 5; bases outside the gene matches: 8. Clones were read by immunoSEQ multiplex PCR, and TCRdb kept only the in-frame ones, dropping some. The table includes under 150,000 clones, 94% detected once. V is TRBV4-1 and J is TRBJ2-2; TRBD2 aligns across 8 bases. Sample: non-Treg CD4+ T cells sorted from blood. This TCR derives from a human donor in good health. The CDR3 sequence is CASSPGTRNTGELFF. CDR3 in DNA: TGCGCCAGCAGTCCCGGGACTAGGAATACCGGGGAGCTGTTTTTT.